This TCR beta chain was identified during a study of shared clonotypes between healthy human individuals. Overall study: Each donor's CD4 naive and CD4 memory cells filled three plates apiece, CD8 naive two, and CD8 memory one. The study's findings and limits: Sequencing depth was expected to influence donor clonotype sharing.

The data were produced by immunoSEQ multiplex PCR, yet TCRdb's version contains in-frame clones alone and is incomplete. The sample records about 2,100,000 clones, under 95% being singletons. Naivety among CD8 cells was defined by CD45RO negativity and positive CCR7 selection, thereby excluding terminally differentiated effector memory CD45RA+ cells. Germline trimming cut 3 bases from V and 4 bases from J; bases unmatched to any gene: 10. CDR1 and CDR2 (germline): SGHVS, FQNEAQ. The CDR3 loop spans 16 amino acids. Notes on this clone: The antigen is unknown.

This clonotype originated in a man younger than 35 in good health. Some clones in this sample may be carry-over from other donors' samples. Specimen: naive CD8+ T cells from PBMCs. J is TRBJ2-3 and V is TRBV7-8; 7 positions match TRBD1. The CDR3 region has the DNA TGTGCCAGCAGCTTTCTATCAGGGGGTGGCCCAGATACGCAGTATTTT. It specifies CASSFLSGGGPDTQYF. The variable domain in full, completed from reference TRBV7-8 and TRBJ2-3, reads GAGVSQSPRYKVAKRGQDVALRCDPISGHVSLFWYQQALGQGPEFLTYFQNEAQLDKSGLPSDRFFAERPEGSVSTLKIQRTQQEDSAVYLCASSFLSGGGPDTQYFGPGTRLTVL.